The present entry profiles one T cell receptor beta chain with its context. Germline CDR1 is GTSNPN and CDR2 is SVGIG (reference sequence). The ends were cut back, 0 bases at V and 7 bases at J, with 9 bases in the middle. The CDR3 consists of 12 residues. This sample is part of a study of blood T cell repertoires in COVID-19. About the study: There were acute and convalescent COVID-19 samples, and they came from the United States, Italy and Spain. Sources were T cells, B-cell-depleted T cells, or PBMCs; the material itself was cDNA or gDNA.

Original analysis: Reference gene primer amplification yielded estimated nucleated cell counts. Sequenced by immunoSEQ multiplex PCR; TCRdb stores in-frame clones only, minus some. Clone size and V and J calls were adopted from that table, with D and trimming inferred from the DNA. The sample records almost 95,000 clones, 84% being singletons. The specimen sequenced was peripheral blood. The origin of this receptor is a man aged 60 to 75 with acute or convalescent COVID-19. The chain employs TRBV30 and TRBJ1-1; no clear D. The chain's CDR3 is CAWSVGVGEAFF. DNA of the CDR3: TGTGCCTGGAGTGTGGGAGTCGGTGAAGCTTTCTTT. Full variable domain (outside the CDR3, taken from reference TRBV30 and TRBJ1-1): SQTIHQWPATLVQPVGSPLSLECTVEGTSNPNLYWYRQAAGRGLQLLFYSVGIGQISSEVPQNLSASRPQDRQFILSSKKLLLSDSGFYLCAWSVGVGEAFFGQGTRLTVV.